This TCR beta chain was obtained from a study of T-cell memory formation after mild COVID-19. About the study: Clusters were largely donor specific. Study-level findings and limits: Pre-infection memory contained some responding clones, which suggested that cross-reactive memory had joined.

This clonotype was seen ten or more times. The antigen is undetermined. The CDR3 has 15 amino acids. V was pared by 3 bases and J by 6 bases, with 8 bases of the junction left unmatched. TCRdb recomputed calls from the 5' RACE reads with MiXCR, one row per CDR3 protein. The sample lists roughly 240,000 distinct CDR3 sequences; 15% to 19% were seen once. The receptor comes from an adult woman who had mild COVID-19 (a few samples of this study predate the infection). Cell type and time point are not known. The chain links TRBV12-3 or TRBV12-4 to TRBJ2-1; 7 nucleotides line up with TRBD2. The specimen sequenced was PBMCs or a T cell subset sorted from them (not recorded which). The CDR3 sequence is CASSFGELAANEQFF. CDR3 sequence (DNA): TGTGCCAGCAGTTTCGGGGAGCTAGCGGCCAATGAGCAGTTCTTC.